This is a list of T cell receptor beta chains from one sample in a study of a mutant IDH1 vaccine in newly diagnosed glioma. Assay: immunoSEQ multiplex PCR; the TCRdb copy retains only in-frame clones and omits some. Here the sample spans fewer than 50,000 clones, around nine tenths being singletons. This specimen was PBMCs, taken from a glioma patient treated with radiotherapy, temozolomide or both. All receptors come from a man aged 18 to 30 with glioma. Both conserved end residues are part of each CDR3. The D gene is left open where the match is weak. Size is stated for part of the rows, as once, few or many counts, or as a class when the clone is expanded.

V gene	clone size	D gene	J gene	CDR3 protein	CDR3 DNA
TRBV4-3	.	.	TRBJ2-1	CASSQDGLKDRKSSYNEQFF	TGCGCCAGCAGCCAAGATGGGCTAAAAGACAGAAAGAGCTCCTACAATGAGCAGTTCTTC
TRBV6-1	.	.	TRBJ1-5	CASSEADRGLSNQPQHF	TGTGCCAGCAGTGAAGCGGATCGGGGGCTCAGCAATCAGCCCCAGCATTTT
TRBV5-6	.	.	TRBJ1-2	CASSGRDTSNYGYTF	TGTGCCAGCAGCGGTCGGGACACCTCTAACTATGGCTACACCTTC
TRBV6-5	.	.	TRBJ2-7	CASRHRGGAYEQYF	TGTGCCAGCAGACACAGGGGGGGGGCCTACGAGCAGTACTTC
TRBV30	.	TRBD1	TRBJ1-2	CAWIGQGALGYTF	TGTGCCTGGATAGGACAGGGGGCCTTAGGCTACACCTTC
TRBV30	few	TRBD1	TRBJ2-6	CATTGTGLSGANVLTF	TGTGCCACAACCGGGACAGGGCTATCTGGGGCCAACGTCCTGACTTTC
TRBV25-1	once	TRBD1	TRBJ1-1	CASVPRGEVVNTEAFF	TGTGCCAGCGTCCCCAGGGGGGAGGTGGTGAACACTGAAGCTTTCTTT
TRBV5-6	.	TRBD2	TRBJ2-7	CASSLELAEHEQYF	TGTGCCAGCAGCTTGGAGCTAGCGGAGCACGAGCAGTACTTC
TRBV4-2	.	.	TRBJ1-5	CASSPRQEPNQPQHF	TGTGCCAGCAGCCCCCGACAGGAACCAAATCAGCCCCAGCATTTT
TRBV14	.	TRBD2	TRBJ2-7	CASSRDGTSGGSYEQYF	TGTGCCAGCAGCCGGGATGGGACTAGCGGGGGTTCCTACGAGCAGTACTTC
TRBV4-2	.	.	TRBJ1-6	CASSWEGWNSPLHF	TGTGCCAGCAGCTGGGAGGGGTGGAATTCACCCCTCCACTTT
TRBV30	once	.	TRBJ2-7	CAWSDGPGTYEQYF	TGTGCCTGGAGCGACGGCCCCGGCACATACGAGCAGTACTTC
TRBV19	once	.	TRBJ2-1	CASSTSDNEQFF	TGTGCCAGTAGTACTAGCGACAATGAGCAGTTCTTC
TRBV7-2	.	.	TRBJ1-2	CASSRTGNNYGYTF	TGTGCCAGCAGCCGCACAGGGAACAACTATGGCTACACCTTC
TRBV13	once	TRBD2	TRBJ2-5	CASSLRSGGVETQYF	TGTGCCAGCAGCTTAAGGTCGGGGGGGGTGGAGACCCAGTACTTC
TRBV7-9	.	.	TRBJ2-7	CASSLKIYEQYF	TGTGCCAGCAGCTTAAAGATCTACGAGCAGTACTTC
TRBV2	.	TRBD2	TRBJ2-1	CASSVRTSGSWDNEQFF	TGTGCCAGCAGTGTTCGGACTAGCGGGAGTTGGGACAATGAGCAGTTCTTC
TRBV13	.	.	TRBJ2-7	CASSLKGLYEQYF	TGTGCCAGCAGCTTGAAGGGACTCTACGAGCAGTACTTC
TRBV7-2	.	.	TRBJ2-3	CASIQMQGSHTQYF	TGTGCCAGCATCCAAATGCAGGGGTCGCATACGCAGTATTTT
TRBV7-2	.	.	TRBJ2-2	CASSLQWAGELFF	TGTGCCAGCAGCCTCCAGTGGGCCGGGGAGCTGTTTTTT
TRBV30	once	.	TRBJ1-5	CAWSVRRSNQPQHF	TGTGCCTGGAGTGTACGACGAAGCAATCAGCCCCAGCATTTT
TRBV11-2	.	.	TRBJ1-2	CASSAGTQNYGYTF	TGTGCCAGCAGCGCCGGGACTCAAAACTATGGCTACACCTTC
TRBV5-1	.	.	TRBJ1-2	CASSLASGRGGYGYTF	TGCGCCAGCAGCTTGGCCAGTGGGAGGGGCGGCTATGGCTACACCTTC
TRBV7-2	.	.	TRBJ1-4	CASRSSGRSLFF	TGTGCCAGCAGGTCCTCGGGCCGATCACTGTTTTTT
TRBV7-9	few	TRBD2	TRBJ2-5	CASSLGGSGKETQYF	TGTGCCAGCAGCTTAGGCGGTAGCGGGAAAGAGACCCAGTACTTC
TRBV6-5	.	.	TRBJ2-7	CASSYSTASSYEQYF	TGTGCCAGCAGTTACTCGACAGCTAGTTCCTACGAGCAGTACTTC
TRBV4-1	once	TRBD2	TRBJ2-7	CASSPPTGGYGEQYF	TGCGCCAGCAGCCCCCCTACGGGAGGTTATGGCGAGCAGTACTTC
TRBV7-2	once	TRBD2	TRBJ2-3	CASSLVGSGGLTDTQYF	TGTGCCAGCAGCTTAGTTGGTAGCGGGGGGCTCACAGATACGCAGTATTTT
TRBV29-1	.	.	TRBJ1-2	CSVEDVNQDGYTF	TGCAGCGTTGAAGATGTGAACCAGGATGGCTACACCTTC
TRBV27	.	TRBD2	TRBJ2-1	CASSLAVTNEQFF	TGTGCCAGCAGTCTAGCGGTAACAAATGAGCAGTTCTTC
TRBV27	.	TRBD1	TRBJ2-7	CASSLDRAETYEQYF	TGTGCCAGCAGTTTAGACAGGGCCGAAACCTACGAGCAGTACTTC
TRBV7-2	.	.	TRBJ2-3	CASSPRLVSTDTQYF	TGTGCCAGCAGCCCCCGACTAGTGAGCACAGATACGCAGTATTTT
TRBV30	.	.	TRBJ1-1	CAWSMRGGAFF	TGTGCCTGGAGTATGAGGGGTGGAGCTTTCTTT
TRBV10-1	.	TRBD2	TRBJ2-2	CADLPGLAGGPGTGELFF	TGCGCCGACCTCCCGGGACTAGCGGGAGGGCCGGGGACCGGGGAGCTGTTTTTT
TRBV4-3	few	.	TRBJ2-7	CASSQDVTGRHEQYF	TGCGCCAGCAGCCAAGATGTGACAGGGAGGCACGAGCAGTACTTC
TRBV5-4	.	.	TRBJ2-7	CASSLSGSTYEQYF	TGTGCCAGCAGCTTGTCAGGAAGTACCTACGAGCAGTACTTC
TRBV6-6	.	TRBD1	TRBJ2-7	CASSSTGTGPYEQYF	TGTGCCAGCAGTTCAACCGGGACAGGGCCCTACGAGCAGTACTTC
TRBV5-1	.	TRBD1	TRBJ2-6	CASSPTGRSGANVLTF	TGCGCCAGCAGCCCGACAGGGCGCTCTGGGGCCAACGTCCTGACTTTC
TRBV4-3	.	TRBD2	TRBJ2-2	CASSQESPLIAGNTGELFF	TGCGCCAGCAGCCAAGAATCCCCTCTGATAGCGGGGAACACCGGGGAGCTGTTTTTT
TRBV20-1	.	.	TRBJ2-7	CSAERGYEQYF	TGCAGTGCGGAACGGGGCTACGAGCAGTACTTC
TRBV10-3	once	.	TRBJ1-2	CAIRGGVGYGYTF	TGTGCCATCAGAGGGGGAGTGGGCTATGGCTACACCTTC
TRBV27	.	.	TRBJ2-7	CASSLTGTYEQYF	TGTGCCAGCAGTTTGACAGGAACCTACGAGCAGTACTTC